This is a list of T cell receptor beta chains from one sample in a study of blood T cells in healthy people across ages. TCRdb re-derived calls from the 5' RACE reads in MiXCR, one entry per CDR3 protein. Here the sample spans about 830,000 distinct CDR3 sequences, 62% being singletons. Sequenced: blood. The receptors stem from a man younger than 40 in good health. The CDR3 runs from the conserved cysteine through the conserved F or W. The D gene is left open where the match is weak. Only part of the rows carry a size: once, few, many, or a class if the clone is expanded.

TRBV27	TRBJ2-5	.	.	TGTGCCAGCAGTCCAAACATCAGCGGTCGGCGGTTCTTC	CASSPNISGRRFF
TRBV6-2/TRBV6-3	TRBJ1-1	.	TRBD1	TGTGCCAGCAGTTACTCGGGGACAGGCGCTGAAGCTTTCTTT	CASSYSGTGAEAFF
TRBV6-2/TRBV6-3	TRBJ1-4	.	.	TGTGCCACCGCCTCCGACTTGCAAAAACTGTTTTTT	CATASDLQKLFF
TRBV15	TRBJ2-3	few	.	TGTGCCACCAGCAGAGATTGGTTTGGGGGAGGTAAAGATACGCAGTATTTT	CATSRDWFGGGKDTQYF
TRBV5-1	TRBJ2-7	.	.	TGCGCCAGCAGCTTGGAAGCGGTCTCGGGGTACGAGCAGTACTTC	CASSLEAVSGYEQYF
TRBV7-8	TRBJ1-1	.	.	TGTGCCAGCGAGCGACACGACAAGGACACTGAAGCTTTCTTT	CASERHDKDTEAFF
TRBV20-1	TRBJ2-3	once	.	TGCAGTAAGGGCTCGGGCACAGATACGCAGTATTTT	CSKGSGTDTQYF
TRBV7-2	TRBJ2-2	.	.	TGTGCCAGCAGCTTAAAGTCAGGCCTTAACACCGGGGAGCTGTTTTTT	CASSLKSGLNTGELFF
TRBV6-6	TRBJ1-5	.	.	TGTGCCATCGGATTTGACAATCAGCCCCAGCATTTT	CAIGFDNQPQHF
TRBV25-1	TRBJ1-1	.	TRBD1	TGTGCCAGCAGTGGACAGGGGGCGACTGAAGCTTTCTTT	CASSGQGATEAFF
TRBV7-3	TRBJ1-2	.	.	TGTGCCAGCAGCTTATCCAAATCTCAGGGCTACACCTTC	CASSLSKSQGYTF
TRBV29-1	TRBJ1-2	few	.	TGCAGCGTTGAGGGTCCGACCTATGGCTACACCTTC	CSVEGPTYGYTF
TRBV5-1	TRBJ2-7	.	.	TGCGCCAGCAGACCTACGACAGGTTCTAAATACGAGCAGTACTTC	CASRPTTGSKYEQYF
TRBV29-1	TRBJ2-5	.	.	TGCAGCGTTGAAGATGAGCGAGAGACCCAGTACTTC	CSVEDERETQYF
TRBV29-1	TRBJ2-7	.	.	TGCAGCGTGGAATCCCCGGGACTCATCTCCTACGAGCAGTACTTC	CSVESPGLISYEQYF
TRBV9	TRBJ1-4	.	.	TGTGCCAGCAGTGGGGACATACAGGGATCTAATGAAAAACTGTTTTTT	CASSGDIQGSNEKLFF
TRBV11-2	TRBJ2-1	.	.	TGTGCCAACAGCTTCGGCGAGCAGTTCTTC	CANSFGEQFF
TRBV5-1	TRBJ1-1	.	TRBD1	TGCGCCAGCAGCTCTGGACAGGTTCAGAACACTGAAGCTTTCTTT	CASSSGQVQNTEAFF
TRBV20-1	TRBJ2-3	few	.	TGCAGTGCTAGGGCGGCTAGCGCGGATACGCAGTATTTT	CSARAASADTQYF
TRBV20-1	TRBJ1-5	once	TRBD1	TGCAGTGCTTCCGACAGGGAAGGTCCCCAGCATTTT	CSASDREGPQHF
TRBV3-1	TRBJ2-7	.	.	TGTGCCAGCAGCCAAGTTATCCCTCGGGACGAGCAGTACTTC	CASSQVIPRDEQYF
TRBV6-1	TRBJ1-6	.	TRBD1	TGTGCCAGCAGTGGAGAGACAGGGAATCATTCACCCCTCCACTTT	CASSGETGNHSPLHF
TRBV6-6	TRBJ2-3	.	.	TGTGCCAGCATTTCCTCGAGGGTAGGCACAGATACGCAGTATTTT	CASISSRVGTDTQYF
TRBV10-3	TRBJ2-3	.	TRBD2	TGTGCCATCAGCCCGACTAGCGGGGGGGGGACGCAGTATTTT	CAISPTSGGGTQYF
TRBV14	TRBJ2-2	.	.	TGTGCCAGCAGCCAAGACAGGGCTAGCTTCACCGGGGAGCTGTTTTTT	CASSQDRASFTGELFF